This TCR beta chain is from a study of blood T cells in healthy people across ages. Study-level information: Using template switching, researchers captured about one barcoded beta molecule for each two T cells.

The authors extracted at least 6 micrograms of total RNA per sample. The germline V gene has CDR1 LGHDT and CDR2 YNNKEL (reference sequence). The junction had 9 bases not matched to a gene; V was cut back by 1 base and J by 13 bases. The CDR3 consists of 14 residues. Primers used in a second PCR of roughly 6 to 12 cycles were a sample-barcoded 5' primer and a J-beta primer mix. TCRdb reprocessed the 5' RACE reads via MiXCR and lists one record per CDR3 protein. The profile shows over 600,000 distinct CDR3 sequences, roughly 46% of them singletons. This receptor was identified in a man at least 80 years old in good health. J is TRBJ2-1 and V is TRBV3-1; 8 bases are shared with TRBD2. Input material: blood. The CDR3 loop reads CASSQGLARETQFF. The CDR3 coding sequence is TGTGCCAGCAGCCAAGGACTAGCGCGAGAGACCCAGTTCTTC.